These 18 T cell receptor beta chains were all obtained from the same sample, sequenced in a study of cytomegalovirus exposure and HLA in healthy donors. 13 Jbeta primers and 60 Vbeta primers were used for the PCR. The data were produced by immunoSEQ multiplex PCR, yet TCRdb's version contains in-frame clones alone and is incomplete. The table shows more than 150,000 clones, with 75% to 85% occurring only once. The sequenced sample was PBMCs. All receptors come from a woman between 18 and 29 years old in good health and CMV-seropositive.

This clone was seen a handful of times. The CDR3 nucleotides read TGCGCCAGCAGCCAAGAAAAGGTAGCGGGAGAGACCCAGTACTTC. Protein: CASSQEKVAGETQYF. This chain links TRBV4-1 with TRBJ2-5; 7 bases fit TRBD2. CDR1 is MGHRA and CDR2 is YSYEKL in the germline V gene. Germline trimming cut 0 bases from V and 4 bases from J; bases unmatched to any gene: 5. The CDR3 has 15 amino acids.

This chain links TRBV9 with TRBJ2-3, with 15 bases matching TRBD2. There are 20 residues in the CDR3. CDR1 and CDR2 from the germline V gene are SGDLS and YYNGEE. The V gene end was trimmed by 4 bases and the J gene end by 1 base; junction bases not matched to a gene: 13. The chain's CDR3 is CASSPGLAGGLPQGTDTQYF. CDR3 bases: TGTGCCAGCAGCCCCGGACTAGCGGGGGGGCTCCCTCAAGGCACAGATACGCAGTATTTT.

The chain links TRBV27 to TRBJ2-7; TRBD2 matches 7 bases. The CDR3 is made up of 15 amino acids. Trimming removed 2 bases from V and 2 bases from J; junction bases left unmatched: 6. Per the germline V gene, CDR1 is MNHEY and CDR2 is SMNVEV (reference sequence). The CDR3 loop reads CASSLIWGGAYEQYF. The CDR3 DNA sequence: TGTGCCAGCAGTTTAATTTGGGGGGGGGCCTACGAGCAGTACTTC.

DNA for the CDR3: TGTGCCAGCAGGATGGACAGGGTGCAGGGCTACACCTTC. Translated, it gives CASRMDRVQGYTF. The rearrangement uses TRBV2 and TRBJ1-2; 8 bases are shared with TRBD1. The V gene end was trimmed by 6 bases and the J gene end by 8 bases; junction bases not matched to a gene: 8. In germline, CDR1 is SNHLY, CDR2 FYNNEI. The CDR3 has 13 residues.

Concerning this clone: The sample has other DNA sequences that encode this CDR3 too. This chain links TRBV18 with TRBJ2-5, with 10 bases identical to TRBD2. The CDR3 spans 15 residues. The junction had 5 bases not matched to a gene; V was cut back by 6 bases and J by 1 base. Germline V gene sequence: CDR1 KGHSH, CDR2 LQKENI. The CDR3 bases are TGTGCCAGCTCCCCCTTAGCGGGGGGCCAAGAGACCCAGTACTTC. Protein sequence: CASSPLAGGQETQYF.

This clone was recorded once. The rearrangement joins TRBV19 to TRBJ2-6, with 9 nucleotides matching TRBD1. CDR1 and CDR2 from the germline V gene are LNHDA and SQIVND (reference sequence). This CDR3 is 19 amino acids long. V shed 3 bases and J 4 bases; nucleotides not matched to a gene: 13. Written as DNA, the CDR3 is TGTGCCAGTAGTATGAATACGCGGGACAGGGCGTGCGGGGCCAACGTCCTGACTTTC. Translation: CASSMNTRDRACGANVLTF.

The J gene is TRBJ2-5, the V gene TRBV4-1, with 10 bases fitting TRBD2. Germline V gives CDR1 MGHRA, CDR2 YSYEKL. The CDR3 consists of 16 residues. V was clipped by 4 bases and J by 4 bases; unmatched bases: 9. CDR3 amino acids: CASSRASGGALETQYF. The CDR3 bases are TGCGCCAGCAGCCGGGCGAGCGGGGGGGCGTTAGAGACCCAGTACTTC.

The rearrangement links TRBV5-4 to TRBJ2-2, with D possibly being TRBD2 (5 bases). Germline V gives CDR1 SGHNT, CDR2 YYREEE (reference sequence). The CDR3 sequence is 14 residues long. Trimming took 2 bases from V and 7 from J, leaving 12 bases between them. CDR3 amino acids: CASSFSGVVGELFF. For the CDR3, the DNA is TGTGCCAGCAGCTTTTCCGGGGTGGTCGGGGAGCTGTTTTTT.

This chain joins TRBV18 and TRBJ2-1; 7 positions match TRBD1. V lost 6 bases to trimming and J lost 0 bases; unmatched junction nucleotides: 17. The CDR3 is made up of 19 amino acids. Germline V gene data show CDR1 as KGHSH and CDR2 as LQKENI. The CDR3 DNA reads TGTGCCAGCTCGGTCCCGGGACAGATCTCCCTCAACTCCTACAATGAGCAGTTCTTC. This gives the protein CASSVPGQISLNSYNEQFF.

The chain carries TRBV7-6 and TRBJ2-1, with TRBD2 matching 8 bases. The J segment lost 8 bases and the V segment lost 2 bases, leaving 14 bases of the junction unmatched. Germline V gene sequence: CDR1 SGHVS, CDR2 FNYEAQ. This CDR3 contains 17 residues. CDR3 in amino acids: CASSLIETGGLKYEQFF. The CDR3 coding sequence is TGTGCCAGCAGCTTAATAGAGACGGGGGGGCTTAAGTATGAGCAGTTCTTC.

This CDR3 is CASSPGTSSGGEQYF. The DNA of the CDR3 is TGTGCCAGCAGTCCCGGGACTAGCTCAGGGGGCGAGCAGTACTTC. The chain uses TRBV6-5 and TRBJ2-7; 9 positions match TRBD2. Germline V gives CDR1 MNHEY, CDR2 SVGAGI. J was trimmed by 6 bases and V by 5 bases; bases with no gene match: 11. This CDR3 has 15 residues.

J is TRBJ2-1 and V is TRBV7-8; 11 positions match TRBD2. Germline CDR1 SGHVS, CDR2 FQNEAQ. The V gene end was trimmed by 5 bases and the J gene end by 8 bases; junction bases not matched to a gene: 14. The CDR3 extends over 17 amino acids. The CDR3 loop reads CASSLYSGGAELYEQFF. The CDR3 DNA sequence: TGTGCCAGCAGCCTTTATAGCGGGGGGGCCGAATTGTATGAGCAGTTCTTC. The full variable domain, in which reference TRBV7-8 and TRBJ2-1 provide the parts outside the CDR3, is GAGVSQSPRYKVAKRGQDVALRCDPISGHVSLFWYQQALGQGPEFLTYFQNEAQLDKSGLPSDRFFAERPEGSVSTLKIQRTQQEDSAVYLCASSLYSGGAELYEQFFGPGTRLTVL.

This clone was counted only a few times. The gene calls are TRBV5-6 and TRBJ1-1; 10 nucleotides match TRBD1. The CDR3 is 13 amino acids. V lost 2 bases, J lost 11 bases, and 6 bases stayed unmatched. CDR1 and CDR2 (germline): SGHDT, YYEEEE. This CDR3 is CASSFAPGQGAFF. The CDR3 DNA sequence: TGTGCCAGCAGCTTCGCTCCGGGACAGGGGGCTTTCTTT. Full variable domain (rest looked up from reference TRBV5-6 and TRBJ1-1): DAGVTQSPTHLIKTRGQQVTLRCSPKSGHDTVSWYQQALGQGPQFIFQYYEEEERQRGNFPDRFSGHQFPNYSSELNVNALLLGDSALYLCASSFAPGQGAFFGQGTRLTVV.

This chain uses TRBV5-1 with TRBJ2-3, with D perhaps matching TRBD2 (6 bases). The V gene lost 5 bases and the J gene lost 3 bases, with 16 bases spanning the gap. The CDR3 spans 15 residues. Germline assignment: CDR1 SGHRS and CDR2 YFSETQ. DNA of the CDR3: TGCGCCAGCAGTTTTCTGGGGGGTAGGACAGATACGCAGTATTTT. It encodes CASSFLGGRTDTQYF.

The J gene is TRBJ2-1, the V gene TRBV18; D perhaps matches TRBD1 (6 bases). CDR1 is KGHSH, CDR2 LQKENI, per germline. The CDR3 runs to 15 residues. Trimming pared 4 bases from V and 7 bases from J, leaving 17 bases between. CDR3 sequence: CASSHSSDSSNEQFF. CDR3 nucleotide sequence: TGTGCCAGCTCACATAGTTCGGACAGCAGTAATGAGCAGTTCTTC.

The rearrangement joins TRBV6-1 to TRBJ1-2, with D possibly matching TRBD1 (6 bases). Trimming stripped 8 bases from V and 6 bases from J, with 16 bases between. CDR3 length: 13 residues. Per germline, CDR1 MNHNS and CDR2 SASEGT. CDR3 in DNA: TGTGCCAGCGGCAGGACAGCAGGGGATGGCTACACCTTC. This encodes CASGRTAGDGYTF.

This chain joins TRBV27 and TRBJ2-3; 10 bases fit TRBD2. In germline, CDR1 is MNHEY, CDR2 SMNVEV (reference sequence). V dropped 6 bases and J dropped 4; count of bases not matched to a gene: 10. The CDR3 totals 16 residues. The CDR3 here is CASSPVAGGGSDTQYF. The DNA for the CDR3 is TGTGCCAGCAGCCCCGTAGCGGGGGGAGGATCAGATACGCAGTATTTT.

The chain combines TRBV14 with TRBJ2-3, with 10 positions matching TRBD1. This CDR3 is built from 16 residues. The germline gives CDR1 SGHDN, CDR2 FVKESK. With 3 bases clipped from V and 4 bases from J, the junction kept 7 bases outside the gene matches. In DNA form, the CDR3 reads TGTGCCAGCAGCCACTGGGACAGGGGCCGAGCAGATACGCAGTATTTT. It codes for CASSHWDRGRADTQYF. Supplemented by reference TRBV14 and TRBJ2-3, the full variable domain reads EAGVTQFPSHSVIEKGQTVTLRCDPISGHDNLYWYRRVMGKEIKFLLHFVKESKQDESGMPNNRFLAERTGGTYSTLKVQPAELEDSGVYFCASSHWDRGRADTQYFGPGTRLTVL.